Reported below is one TCR beta chain. This sample also contains other DNA sequences that code for the same CDR3. Original processing methods: Quantification of nucleated cells was approximated via reference gene primer amplification. Using immunoSEQ multiplex PCR, the repertoire was profiled, and TCRdb retains in-frame clones only, with some absent. V, J and clone size reflect that table, while D and trimming were determined from the DNA. Of approximately 310,000 clones in the sample, roughly 87% were seen once. These data belong to a study of blood T cell repertoires in COVID-19. Whole-study context: Italy, Spain and the United States were the sources of the convalescent and acute COVID-19 samples.

CDR1 is LNHNV, CDR2 YYDKDF, per germline (reference sequence). This CDR3 has 15 residues. The ends lost 1 base at V and 3 bases at J; junction bases unmatched: 5. Specimen: peripheral blood. The receptor comes from a man aged 50 to 60 with active or convalescent COVID-19. This chain links TRBV15 with TRBJ2-5; 7 bases fit TRBD1. This CDR3 is CATSRVQGQEETQYF. The CDR3 DNA is TGTGCCACCAGCAGAGTACAGGGGCAAGAAGAGACCCAGTACTTC.